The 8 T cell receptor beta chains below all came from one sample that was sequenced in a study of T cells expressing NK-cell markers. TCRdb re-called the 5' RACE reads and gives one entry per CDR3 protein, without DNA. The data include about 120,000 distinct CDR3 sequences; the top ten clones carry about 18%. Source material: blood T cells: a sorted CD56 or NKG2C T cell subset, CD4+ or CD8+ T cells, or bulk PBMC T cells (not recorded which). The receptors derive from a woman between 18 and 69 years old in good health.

CDR3 in amino acids: CSARRSGELFF. The chain recombines TRBV20-1 with TRBJ2-2. Germline V lookup: CDR1 DFQATT, CDR2 SNEGSKA (reference sequence). This CDR3 contains 11 residues.

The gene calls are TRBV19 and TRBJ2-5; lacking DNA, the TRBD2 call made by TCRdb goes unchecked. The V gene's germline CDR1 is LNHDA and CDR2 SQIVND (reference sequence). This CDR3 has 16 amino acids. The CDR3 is CASSPRLAGIQETQYF.

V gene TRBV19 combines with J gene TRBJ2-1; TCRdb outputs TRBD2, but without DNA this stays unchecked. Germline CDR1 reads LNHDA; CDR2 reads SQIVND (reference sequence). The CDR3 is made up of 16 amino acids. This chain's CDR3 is CASSIDSPPAYNEQFF.

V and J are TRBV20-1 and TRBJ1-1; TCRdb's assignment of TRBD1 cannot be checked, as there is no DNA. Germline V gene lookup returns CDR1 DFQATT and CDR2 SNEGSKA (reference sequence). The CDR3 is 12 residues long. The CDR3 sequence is CSAWQGDTEAFF.

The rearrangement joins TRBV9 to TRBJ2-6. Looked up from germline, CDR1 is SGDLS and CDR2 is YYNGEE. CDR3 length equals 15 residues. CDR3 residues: CASSVYVAGANVLTF.

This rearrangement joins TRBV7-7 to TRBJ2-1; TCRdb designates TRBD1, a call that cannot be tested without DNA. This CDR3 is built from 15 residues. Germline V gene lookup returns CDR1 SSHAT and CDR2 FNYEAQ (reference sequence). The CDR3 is CASSLAGGQTDEQFF. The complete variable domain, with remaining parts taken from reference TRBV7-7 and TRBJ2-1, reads GAGVSQSPRYKVTKRGQDVTLRCDPISSHATLYWYQQALGQGPEFLTYFNYEAQPDKSGLPSDRFSAERPEGSISTLTIQRTEQRDSAMYRCASSLAGGQTDEQFFGPGTRLTVL.

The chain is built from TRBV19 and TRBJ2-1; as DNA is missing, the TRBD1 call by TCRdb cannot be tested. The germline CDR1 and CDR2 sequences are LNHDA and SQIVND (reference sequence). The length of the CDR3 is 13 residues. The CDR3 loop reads CATRQGATNEQFF.

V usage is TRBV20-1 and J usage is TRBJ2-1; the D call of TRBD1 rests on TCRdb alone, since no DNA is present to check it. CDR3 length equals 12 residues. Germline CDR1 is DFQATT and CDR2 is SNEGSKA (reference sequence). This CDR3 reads CRAIRDPNEQFF.